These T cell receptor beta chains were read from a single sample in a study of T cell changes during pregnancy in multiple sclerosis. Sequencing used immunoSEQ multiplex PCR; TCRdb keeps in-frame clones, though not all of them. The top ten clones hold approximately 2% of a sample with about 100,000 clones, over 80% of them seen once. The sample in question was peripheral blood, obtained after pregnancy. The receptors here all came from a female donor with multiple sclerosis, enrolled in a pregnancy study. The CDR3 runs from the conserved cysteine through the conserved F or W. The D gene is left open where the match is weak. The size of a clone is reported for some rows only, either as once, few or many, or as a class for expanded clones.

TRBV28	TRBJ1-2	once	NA	TGTGCCAGCACAGCTAACTATGGCTACACCTTC	CASTANYGYTF
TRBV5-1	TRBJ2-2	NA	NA	TGCGCCAGCAGCACAGGGTATCACACCGGGGAGCTGTTTTTT	CASSTGYHTGELFF
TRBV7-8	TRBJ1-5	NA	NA	TGTGCCAGCAGCTTAGATGGTAGATATAGCAATCAGCCCCAGCATTTT	CASSLDGRYSNQPQHF
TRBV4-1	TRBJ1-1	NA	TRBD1	TGCGCCAGCAGCCCTACAGGGGGCCGCACTGAAGCTTTCTTT	CASSPTGGRTEAFF
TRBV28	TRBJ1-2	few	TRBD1	TGTGCCAGCAGTTACCCCAACAGGGGGCTATGGGGCTACACCTTC	CASSYPNRGLWGYTF
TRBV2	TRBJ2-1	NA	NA	TGTGCCAGCAGTCCTTACAATGAGCAGTTCTTC	CASSPYNEQFF
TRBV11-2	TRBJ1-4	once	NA	TGTGCCAGCAGCCGTACGACCTCCACAGGCCGAGCTAATGAAAAACTGTTTTTT	CASSRTTSTGRANEKLFF
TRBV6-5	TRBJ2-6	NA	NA	TGTGCCAGCAGTAGCGAGAGCTCTGGGGCCAACGTCCTGACTTTC	CASSSESSGANVLTF
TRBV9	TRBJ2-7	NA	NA	TGTGCCAGCAGCGAACGCCCCGGGGAGCGCGCGCAGTACTTC	CASSERPGERAQYF
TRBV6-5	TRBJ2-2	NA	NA	TGTGCCAGCAGTACTTTAGACACCGGGGAGCTGTTTTTT	CASSTLDTGELFF
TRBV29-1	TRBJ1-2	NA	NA	TGCAGCGTTGCGAGCGATGGCTACACCTTC	CSVASDGYTF
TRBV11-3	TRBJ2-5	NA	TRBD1	TGTGCCAGCAGCGGAGACAGGGACCAAGAGACCCAGTACTTC	CASSGDRDQETQYF
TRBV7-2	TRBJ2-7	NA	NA	TGTGCCAGCAGCTTGGGTCTAGGGGCAGGGTACGAGCAGTACTTC	CASSLGLGAGYEQYF
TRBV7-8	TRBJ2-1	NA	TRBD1	TGTGCCAGCAGCTTACCAACAAATCCCACAGGGGGCTCTCACAATGAGCAGTTCTTC	CASSLPTNPTGGSHNEQFF
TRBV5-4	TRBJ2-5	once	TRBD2	TGTGCCAGCAGCTTTTTTCTAGCGGGAGATGAGACCCAGTACTTC	CASSFFLAGDETQYF
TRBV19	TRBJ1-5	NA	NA	TGTGCCAGTCTGTCCCGGGAAATTAGCAATCAGCCCCAGCATTTT	CASLSREISNQPQHF
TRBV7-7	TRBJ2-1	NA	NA	TGTGCTAGCAGCCCCCTCGGGAGCTCCTACAATGAGCAGTTCTTC	CASSPLGSSYNEQFF
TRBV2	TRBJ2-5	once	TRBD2	TGTGCCAGCAGTGTGAGCGGGAGGCTAGAGACCCAGTACTTC	CASSVSGRLETQYF
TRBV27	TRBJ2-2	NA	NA	TGTGCCAGCAGTTTTCAGGTTCGGCAGGGAAACACCGGGGAGCTGTTTTTT	CASSFQVRQGNTGELFF
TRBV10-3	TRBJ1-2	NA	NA	TGTGCCATCAGTGAGTTGCCAGCGTATGGCTACACCTTC	CAISELPAYGYTF
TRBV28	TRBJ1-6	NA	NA	TGTGCCAGCAGTTTGGTGAAGGGAGGTTCACCCCTCCACTTT	CASSLVKGGSPLHF
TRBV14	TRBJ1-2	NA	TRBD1	TGTGCCAGCAGCCCAAGACAGGGCTTCAACTATGGCTACACCTTC	CASSPRQGFNYGYTF
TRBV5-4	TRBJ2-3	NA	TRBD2	TGTGCCAGCAGCGAAAGACTAGCGGGGGGCACAGATACGCAGTATTTT	CASSERLAGGTDTQYF